A single sample is the source of the 13 T cell receptor beta chains below, sequenced in a study of identical twins. TCRdb reprocessed the 5' RACE reads with MiXCR, giving one entry per CDR3 protein. The table has over 200,000 distinct CDR3 sequences, over 9.5% seen once; the top ten hold about 9%. Sequenced input: memory T cells sorted from blood. Source of these receptors: a man aged 50 or older in good health.

This clonotype was counted only a few times. The V gene is TRBV5-5, the J gene TRBJ1-4, with D possibly matching TRBD1 (6 bases). Trimming cost V 4 bases and J 8 bases, with 15 bases left between them. This CDR3 is built from 14 residues. In germline, CDR1 is SGHKS, CDR2 YYEKEE (reference sequence). In nucleotides, the CDR3 is TGTGCCAGCAGCGTACAGGGCAATGGGGAAAAACTGTTTTTT. This codes for CASSVQGNGEKLFF.

This clonotype was counted a few times. For the CDR3, the DNA is TGTGCCAGCAGCTTGGGACAGATTTATAATTCACCCCTCCACTTT. It yields the protein CASSLGQIYNSPLHF. The V gene is TRBV5-4, the J gene TRBJ1-6, with D possibly matching TRBD1 (5 bases). Trimming removed 0 bases from V and 4 bases from J, with 8 bases in between. CDR3 length equals 15 residues. Germline CDR1 and CDR2: SGHNT and YYREEE (reference sequence).

The genes are TRBV5-5 and TRBJ1-6, with 7 positions matching TRBD1. Germline lookup yields CDR1 SGHKS and CDR2 YYEKEE (reference sequence). This CDR3 comprises 15 residues. V was clipped by 0 bases and J by 7 bases; unmatched bases: 4. CDR3 residues: CASSLASRGNSPLHF. In nucleotides, the CDR3 is TGTGCCAGCAGCTTGGCCAGCAGGGGGAATTCACCCCTCCACTTT.

This clonotype was observed many times. J is TRBJ2-7 and V is TRBV28; possibly TRBD2 for D (6 bases). CDR1 is MDHEN, CDR2 SYDVKM, per germline. The CDR3 runs 15 residues. The ends were cut back, 5 bases at V and 0 bases at J, with 14 bases in the middle. The CDR3 sequence: CASSVSGMLSYEQYF. In nucleotides, the CDR3 is TGTGCCAGCAGTGTTAGCGGAATGCTCTCCTACGAGCAGTACTTC.

In this sample, this clonotype turned up a few times. An end of the junction does not agree with germline; a read error may underlie this. The V and J genes are TRBV20-1 and TRBJ2-5, with a weak D call TRBD1 (7 bases). Looked up from germline, CDR1 is DFQATT and CDR2 is SNEGSKA (reference sequence). The length of the CDR3 is 13 residues. The CDR3 here is CSAGETGRETQYF. In DNA form, the CDR3 reads TGCAGTGCTGGAGAGACAGGGAGGGAGACCCAGTACTTC.

The chain is built from TRBV10-2 and TRBJ1-1; 8 bases line up with TRBD1. V lost 6 bases to trimming and J lost 1 base; unmatched junction nucleotides: 4. There are 14 residues in the CDR3. Germline lookup yields CDR1 WSHSY and CDR2 SAAADI. The CDR3 loop is CASRTGVTNTEAFF. CDR3 bases: TGCGCCAGCAGGACAGGGGTCACGAACACTGAAGCTTTCTTT.

This clonotype was observed a few times. The rearrangement joins TRBV19 to TRBJ1-5; D is uncertain. The CDR3 loop spans 15 amino acids. The V gene's germline CDR1 is LNHDA and CDR2 SQIVND (reference sequence). Trimming left V 4 bases short and J 1 base short, with 11 bases between. CDR3: CASSTVGGSNQPQHF. CDR3 DNA: TGTGCCAGTAGTACCGTCGGTGGGAGCAATCAGCCCCAGCATTTT.

This clonotype was counted many times. The rearrangement links TRBV5-6 to TRBJ2-1; D unresolved. Germline CDR1 is SGHDT and CDR2 is YYEEEE. The CDR3 is made up of 15 amino acids. Trimming cost V 0 bases and J 0 bases, with 7 bases left between them. This CDR3 reads CASSLGTDSYNEQFF. The CDR3 bases are TGTGCCAGCAGCTTGGGGACGGACTCCTACAATGAGCAGTTCTTC.

J is TRBJ1-5 and V is TRBV6-1, with 7 bases fitting TRBD1. The CDR3 consists of 14 residues. V shed 6 bases and J 7 bases; nucleotides not matched to a gene: 9. In germline, CDR1 is MNHNS, CDR2 SASEGT. In DNA, the CDR3 is TGTGCCAGCAGCACGGGAGGGGGCAGGCAGCCCCAGCATTTT. Translated: CASSTGGGRQPQHF.

V and J are TRBV27 and TRBJ2-2; D possibly uses TRBD1 or TRBD2 (6 bases each). This CDR3 comprises 13 residues. Trimming shortened V by 4 bases and J by 7 bases, and 10 bases separated the two germline ends. The germline gives CDR1 MNHEY, CDR2 SMNVEV (reference sequence). This chain's CDR3 is CASSWGANGELFF. CDR3 DNA: TGTGCCAGCAGTTGGGGGGCCAACGGGGAGCTGTTTTTT.

This clonotype occurred a few times. The chain couples TRBV5-1 to TRBJ2-3; TRBD2 is a possible D gene (5 bases). Germline V gene sequence: CDR1 SGHRS, CDR2 YFSETQ. The CDR3 loop spans 16 amino acids. The ends were cut back, 0 bases at V and 2 bases at J, with 13 bases in the middle. The CDR3 coding sequence is TGCGCCAGCAGCTTGGGGACGGGGTATTCCACAGATACGCAGTATTTT. Translation gives CASSLGTGYSTDTQYF.

This clonotype has just a few counts. This rearrangement joins TRBV5-1 to TRBJ2-6; no definite D call. Trimming pared 4 bases from V and 0 bases from J, leaving 8 bases between. This CDR3 is built from 15 residues. Germline lookup yields CDR1 SGHRS and CDR2 YFSETQ. CDR3 in amino acids: CASSEQTSGANVLTF. CDR3 nucleotide sequence: TGCGCCAGCAGCGAACAGACCTCTGGGGCCAACGTCCTGACTTTC.

This clonotype appeared many times. The chain carries TRBV29-1 and TRBJ1-1; possible D gene TRBD1, 5 bases. V was cut by 7 bases and J by 1 base, with 13 bases left in between. This CDR3 region has 13 residues. Germline V gives CDR1 SQVTM, CDR2 ANQGSEA. CDR3 coding DNA: TGCAGCGGATCCCCGGGACGGAACACTGAAGCTTTCTTT. It codes for CSGSPGRNTEAFF.